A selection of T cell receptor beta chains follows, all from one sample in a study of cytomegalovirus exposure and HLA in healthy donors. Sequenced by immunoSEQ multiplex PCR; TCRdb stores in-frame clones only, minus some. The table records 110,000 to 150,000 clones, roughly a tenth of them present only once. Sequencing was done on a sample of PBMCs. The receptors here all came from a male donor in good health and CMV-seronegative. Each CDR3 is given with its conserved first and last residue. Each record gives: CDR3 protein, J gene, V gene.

CDR3aa: CASASGSGLEQYF
j_gene: TRBJ2-7
v_gene: TRBV5-1

CDR3aa: CATAPQGAINQPQHF
j_gene: TRBJ1-5
v_gene: TRBV10-3

CDR3aa: CASSQGGLAVETQYF
j_gene: TRBJ2-5
v_gene: TRBV4-3

CDR3aa: CASSGTSGRDTQYF
j_gene: TRBJ2-3
v_gene: TRBV25-1

CDR3aa: CASSRGGITDTQYF
j_gene: TRBJ2-3
v_gene: TRBV6-5

CDR3aa: CASPQGGQWQGPYEQYF
j_gene: TRBJ2-7
v_gene: TRBV27

CDR3aa: CASSSGQGKGYTF
j_gene: TRBJ1-2
v_gene: TRBV5-1

CDR3aa: CASGLTHNEQFF
j_gene: TRBJ2-1
v_gene: TRBV12-5

CDR3aa: CARGHVPENGKGRRNQPQHF
j_gene: TRBJ1-5
v_gene: TRBV28

CDR3aa: CASSLGHLAGPGELFF
j_gene: TRBJ2-2
v_gene: TRBV5-8

CDR3aa: CASGLNTFSTDTQYF
j_gene: TRBJ2-3
v_gene: TRBV12-5

CDR3aa: CASSLVSQETQYF
j_gene: TRBJ2-5
v_gene: TRBV4-2

CDR3aa: CASSPSFGLAEKYF
j_gene: TRBJ2-7
v_gene: TRBV28

CDR3aa: CASQRRISNQPQHF
j_gene: TRBJ1-5
v_gene: TRBV28

CDR3aa: CASSPFQGLDTQYF
j_gene: TRBJ2-3
v_gene: TRBV5-6

CDR3aa: CASSPGGWNTEAFF
j_gene: TRBJ1-1
v_gene: TRBV7-2

CDR3aa: CASSHFGQGLGEQYF
j_gene: TRBJ2-7
v_gene: TRBV4-3